This section outlines one T cell receptor (beta chain) sequence together with its context. Its antigen is currently not known. Library preparation used 5' RACE. Each TCR library was prepared from roughly 3,800 ng of total RNA. For each sample, cDNA was synthesized in eight separate reactions using SMARTScribe reverse transcriptase. During cDNA synthesis, unique molecular identifiers containing a 6-nucleotide sample barcode were introduced by template switching. Amplification of TCRalpha and TCRbeta cDNA involved two nested PCRs of 16 and 9 cycles, and each PCR was followed by bead purification. Before amplification, the cDNA was both treated with uracil DNA-glycosylase and purified with the QIAquick PCR purification kit. In the second PCR, Illumina TruSeq-compatible adapters and sample-specific barcodes were added. Library quality and concentration were checked on TapeStation and Qubit, and libraries were pooled at 5 ng each. The pooled libraries were sequenced with 2 x 100 bp reads and custom sequencing primers on an Illumina HiSeq2500 single-index Rapid Run. The published analysis was carried out like this. MiGEC version 1.2.6 was used for UMI-based consensus assembly, which corrected PCR and sequencing errors. MiXCR version 2.1.1 was used for V(D)J alignment, clonotype assembly and CDR3 extraction. Gene usage, clonotype sharing and MAIT/NKT TCR abundance were normalised by analysing the top 1000, 10 000 and 20 000 clonotypes per sample. Diversity was computed as the inverse Simpson index with the vegan R package after downsampling to 27 000 UMIs. Paired Mann-Whitney U tests were applied to discordant twin pairs, with Benjamini-Hochberg correction for multiple testing. After the reads were reprocessed by TCRdb, one entry was made per CDR3 protein sequence, with no DNA. V and J calls and clone size were set by TCRdb, not the authors. This sample's clone table shows some 400,000 distinct CDR3 sequences. Around 2.4% of the sample is in the top ten clones.

These data belong to a study of monozygotic twins with inflammatory bowel disease (dated by TCRdb to about 2019). The study in broad terms: The full study comprised around 28 monozygotic twin pairs: nine German pairs (four IBD-concordant, five IBD-discordant) and 19 IBD-discordant Danish pairs. Disease-associated traits were sought mainly through comparisons between IBD patients and their genetically identical healthy co-twins within discordant pairs. Each individual had, on average, about 151 000 unique TCRalpha sequences and 181 000 unique TCRbeta sequences available for analysis.

From each donor, an approximately 2.5 ml peripheral blood sample was collected into PAXgene tubes and kept at -80 degrees C. Without T cell sorting, total RNA was isolated from whole blood using the PAXgene blood miRNA kit on an automated QIAcube. Peripheral blood from monozygotic twin pairs concordant or discordant for inflammatory bowel disease was subjected to deep TCRalpha and TCRbeta repertoire profiling with unique molecular barcoding. Smoking habits were recorded for all twin pairs, and individuals were classified as current, former or never smokers. From the germline V gene (reference sequence), CDR1 is SEHNR and CDR2 is FQNEAQ. The CDR3 runs 16 amino acids, cysteine and phenylalanine included. No DNA was logged. What the authors observed across the whole study: No single strong signal or clonotype linked to IBD turned up in the results, so the idea that one exists was not supported. Different T cell subtypes could not be distinguished in the analysis. Differing immunosuppressive treatments among patients may have added background noise and inter-individual variability to the repertoires. No difference in repertoire similarity was observed between concordant and discordant twins, possibly owing to limited statistical power. A decrease in TCRbeta repertoire diversity, as measured by inverse Simpson index, was observed in IBD patients compared with their healthy co-twins. Compared with healthy twins, IBD patients shared fewer clonotypes with other individuals, and the difference was most pronounced in patients with signs of disease activity.

Sequenced material: blood. This TCR came from a human donor with ulcerative colitis or Crohn's disease, or a healthy co-twin of an affected twin (not recorded which). The chain employs TRBV7-9 and TRBJ2-1; no DNA is available, so the TRBD2 call from TCRdb remains unchecked. CDR3 region: CASSLVREIWYNEQFF. This CDR3, with the reference TRBV7-9 and TRBJ2-1 proteins standing in past its ends, gives the full variable domain DTGVSQNPRHKITKRGQNVTFRCDPISEHNRLYWYRQTLGQGPEFLTYFQNEAQLEKSRLLSDRFSAERPKGSFSTLEIQRTEQGDSAMYLCASSLVREIWYNEQFFGPGTRLTVL.